What follows is one TCR beta chain and its context. Antigen: not known. Trimming at V came to 0 bases and at J to 5 bases, leaving 11 bases not matched to a gene. CDR1 LGHNA and CDR2 YNFKEQ come from the germline V gene. This CDR3 has 17 amino acids. Sequenced by immunoSEQ multiplex PCR; TCRdb stores in-frame clones only, minus some. The sample contains under 100,000 clones, 82% of which appear only once. This sample is drawn from a study of PD-L1 blockade in urothelial cancer. Study information: At 3 weeks after treatment start (second dose) and again at 6 weeks, blood was analyzed.

Overall study results and limits: Clones that were tumor-associated expanded more in the blood of durable-benefit patients at 3 weeks.

Each patient contributed between 1 and 8 total time points of blood mononuclear cells, pretreatment and during treatment. V gene TRBV4-2 combines with J gene TRBJ2-5, with TRBD2 matching 8 bases. The clonotype originates from a man between 70 and 80 years old with urothelial cancer. The sequenced sample was PBMCs, obtained around atezolizumab (anti-PD-L1) treatment. For the CDR3, the DNA is TGTGCCAGCAGCCAAGAAGGGGTGACACGGGAGGGCGAGACCCAGTACTTC. As protein: CASSQEGVTREGETQYF.